This paragraph reports one T cell receptor (beta chain). The target of this receptor is not known. This entry is derived from a study of CXCR3-negative and CXCR3-positive naive CD8 T cells (dated by TCRdb to between 2018 and 2020). Concerning the study at large: In total, 130 million or so TRB reads were obtained, which works out to roughly 1.5 +/- 0.3 million reads per library. Diversity and physicochemical repertoire analyses covered roughly eleven donors pooled from two independent experiments. The TRBV-TRBJ cluster analysis covered naive subsets from about 5 donors and memory cells from 3 donors.

Each CD8+ T cell subset was flow-sorted in triplicate, with over 250,000 cells per subset placed directly into RLT lysis buffer. To keep memory contaminants out, a stringent definition of naive CD8+ T cells was applied: CD45RO-CCR7+CD27+CD95-. Peripheral blood mononuclear cells were isolated from buffy coats using standard density gradient centrifugation. Naive CXCR3-negative and CXCR3-positive CD8+ T cells were flow-sorted using a FACSAria III. An RNeasy Mini Kit was used to extract total RNA from the sorted cells. Overall study results and their limits: Surface CD5, linked to self-reactivity in mice, was comparable between naive subsets; TCR interaction strength was therefore also inferred from TRB CDR3 physicochemical properties. TRB CDR3s from CXCR3-positive naive cells showed higher hydrophobicity (lower Kidera factor 4), lower energy, and higher strength and volume indices than CXCR3-negative naive cells. Freshly isolated PBMCs were used for most assays because CXCR3 expression went down partially after cryopreservation. Repertoire diversity was comparably high in both naive subsets but much lower in memory CD8+ T cells. Within the same donor, TRBV-TRBJ usage looked similar between naive CXCR3-negative and CXCR3-positive cells, but memory cells had distinct patterns.

Sequencing took place on a NextSeq 550. The Human TCR Profiling Kit (MiLaboratory) was used to make UMI-labeled 5' RACE TRB cDNA libraries. cDNA synthesis used the entire amount of extracted RNA, and PCR amplification then used the entire amount of cDNA produced. Libraries were prepared in parallel with an identical number of PCR cycles. As for the authors' bioinformatics: With a requirement of at least two reads per UMI, MIGEC and MiXCR extracted about 50,000 +/- 10,000 unique UMI-labeled TRB cDNA molecules per library. On average, each library contained approximately 40,000 +/- 10,000 functional in-frame TRB CDR3 nucleotide clonotypes without stop codons. Diversity metrics, including normalized Shannon-Wiener and Chao1, were computed in VDJtools after downsampling to 5000 UMI-labeled TRB molecules per sample. VDJtools was used to calculate clonotype-size-weighted physicochemical properties of the central five CDR3 residues, namely interaction energy, strength, volume and Kidera factor 4. Once TCRdb had reprocessed the reads, it stored one entry per CDR3 protein sequence and supplied no DNA. It is TCRdb's table, rather than the study itself, that gives the V and J calls and clone size. The sample's table lists a count of 75,000 to 100,000 distinct CDR3 sequences. Approximately 0.99% of the sample comes from the top ten.

CDR1 and CDR2 (SGHVS, FNYEAQ) derive from the germline V gene. The CDR3 measures 15 amino acids from cysteine to phenylalanine. No DNA sequence was recorded. The sequence came from a human donor in good health. Some clones in this sample may be carry-over from other donors' samples. The sequence is built from TRBV7-6 and TRBJ2-1; TCRdb returns TRBD2, unconfirmable since there is no DNA. Sequencing was carried out using naive CXCR3+ CD8+ T cells from blood. Explained via the paper, the cell subset or site label denotes: CD45RO-CCR7+CD27+CD95- naive CD8+ T cells expressing CXCR3 (TNR3+). The CDR3 loop reads CASSWTSGGANEQFF. The reference TRBV7-6 and TRBJ2-1 proteins fill in what lies around the CDR3, so the full variable domain reads GAGVSQSPRYKVTKRGQDVALRCDPISGHVSLYWYRQALGQGPEFLTYFNYEAQQDKSGLPNDRFSAERPEGSISTLTIQRTEQRDSAMYRCASSWTSGGANEQFFGPGTRLTVL.